This record concerns one TCR beta chain sequence. CDR1 is SNHLY and CDR2 is FYNNEI in the germline V gene. V lost 4 bases, J lost 3 bases, and 10 bases lay in between. This CDR3 spans 14 amino acids. The data originate from a study of blood T cell repertoires in COVID-19. Profiled with immunoSEQ multiplex PCR; TCRdb holds only in-frame clones, not every one. The sample has about 110,000 clones; more than 75% are singletons. The sequencing sample was made of peripheral blood. This chain connects TRBV2 to TRBJ2-1; the D gene is possibly TRBD1 (5 bases). This clonotype was obtained from a human donor in a cohort sampled during active COVID-19. CDR3 sequence: CASSALQGYNEQFF. The CDR3 DNA reads as TGTGCCAGCAGTGCACTCCAGGGCTACAATGAGCAGTTCTTC.